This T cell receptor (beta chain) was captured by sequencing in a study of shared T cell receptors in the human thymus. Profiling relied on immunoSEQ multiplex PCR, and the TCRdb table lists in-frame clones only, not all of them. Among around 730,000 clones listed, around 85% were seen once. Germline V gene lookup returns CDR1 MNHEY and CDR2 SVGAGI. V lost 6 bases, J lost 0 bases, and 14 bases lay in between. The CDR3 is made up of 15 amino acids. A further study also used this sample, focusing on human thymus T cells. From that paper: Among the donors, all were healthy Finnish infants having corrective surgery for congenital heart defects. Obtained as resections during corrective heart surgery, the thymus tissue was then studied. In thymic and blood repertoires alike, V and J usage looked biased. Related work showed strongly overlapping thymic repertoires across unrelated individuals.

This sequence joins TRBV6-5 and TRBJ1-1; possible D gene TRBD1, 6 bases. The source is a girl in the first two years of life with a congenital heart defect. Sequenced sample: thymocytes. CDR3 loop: CASSLQGALNTEAFF. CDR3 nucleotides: TGTGCCAGCAGCTTACAGGGCGCCCTGAACACTGAAGCTTTCTTT.